The table lists the clone carrying this T cell receptor beta chain with many counts. RNA extraction used unfractionated whole blood as the source of total RNA. The entry originates in a study of human T cells and chemical hapten exposure. Unique molecular identifiers were linked by the library to individual cDNA molecules. TCRdb re-called the reads with MiXCR, one entry per CDR3 protein. The table records about 120,000 distinct CDR3 sequences, 6.5% to 10% of them present only once. Trimming left V 0 bases short and J 2 bases short, with 17 bases between. CDR3 length equals 16 residues. Germline lookup yields CDR1 DFQATT and CDR2 SNEGSKA (reference sequence).

Material: whole blood. J is TRBJ2-7 and V is TRBV20-1, with D unclear. This TCR was recovered from a human donor in good health. Some clones in this sample may be carry-over from other donors' samples. CDR3 protein: CSARDRSGLRPYEQYF. In nucleotides, the CDR3 is TGCAGTGCTAGAGATAGGTCAGGTCTTCGACCCTACGAGCAGTACTTC.